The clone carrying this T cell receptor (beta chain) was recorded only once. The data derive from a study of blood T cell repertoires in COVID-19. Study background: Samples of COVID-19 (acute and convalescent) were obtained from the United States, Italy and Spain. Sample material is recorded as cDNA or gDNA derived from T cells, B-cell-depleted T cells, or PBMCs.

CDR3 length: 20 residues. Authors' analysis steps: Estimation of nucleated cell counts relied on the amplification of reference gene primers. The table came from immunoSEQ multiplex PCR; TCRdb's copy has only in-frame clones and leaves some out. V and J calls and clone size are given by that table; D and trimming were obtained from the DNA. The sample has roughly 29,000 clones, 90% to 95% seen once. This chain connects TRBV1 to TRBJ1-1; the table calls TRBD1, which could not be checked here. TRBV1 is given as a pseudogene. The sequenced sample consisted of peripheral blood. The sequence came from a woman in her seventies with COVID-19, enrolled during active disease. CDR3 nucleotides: TGCACCAGCAGCCAAACCTCCGGGATTGGACCCTGGACAGGGGACCCTGAAGCTTTCTTT. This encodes CTSSQTSGIGPWTGDPEAFF.